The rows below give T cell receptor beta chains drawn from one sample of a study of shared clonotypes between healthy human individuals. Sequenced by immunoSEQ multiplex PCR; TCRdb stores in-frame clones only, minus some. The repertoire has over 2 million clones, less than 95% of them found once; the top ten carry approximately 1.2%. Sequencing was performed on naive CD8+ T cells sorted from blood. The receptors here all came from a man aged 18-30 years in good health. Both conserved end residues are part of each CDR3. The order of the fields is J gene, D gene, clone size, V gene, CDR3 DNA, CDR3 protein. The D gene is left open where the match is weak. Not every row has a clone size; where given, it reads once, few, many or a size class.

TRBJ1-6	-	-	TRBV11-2	TGTGCCAGCAGCCTAGGGAGCGGCGGACAGCCGCTCCACTTT	CASSLGSGGQPLHF
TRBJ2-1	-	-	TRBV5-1	TGCGCCAGCAGCTTGGGGGACGAACTTTACAATGAGCAGTTCTTC	CASSLGDELYNEQFF
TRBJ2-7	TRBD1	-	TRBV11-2	TGTGCCAGCAGCTGGTGGGACAGCTCCTACGAGCAGTACTTC	CASSWWDSSYEQYF
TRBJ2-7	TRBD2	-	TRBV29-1	TGCAGCGTTGAAGTAGCGGGAGGGAAGGGCGAGCAGTACTTC	CSVEVAGGKGEQYF
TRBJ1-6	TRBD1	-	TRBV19	TGTGCCAGTAGTCAGGGGGTACTTAATTCACCCCTCCACTTT	CASSQGVLNSPLHF
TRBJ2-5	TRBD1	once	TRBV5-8	TGTGCCAGCAGCGAAGGACAGGCAGTCGTCCAAGAGACCCAGTACTTC	CASSEGQAVVQETQYF
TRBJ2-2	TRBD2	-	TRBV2	TGTGCCACGTTAGCGGGAGACGGTACCGGGGAGCTGTTTTTT	CATLAGDGTGELFF
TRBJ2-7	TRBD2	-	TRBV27	TGTGCCACCCGGGGGGGCTACGAGCAGTACTTC	CATRGGYEQYF
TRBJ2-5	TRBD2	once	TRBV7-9	TGTGCCAGCAGCCGGCCTCGGGGGGAAGAGACCCAGTACTTC	CASSRPRGEETQYF
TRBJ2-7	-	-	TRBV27	TGTGCCAGCAGTTTCGGGAGTCCAGGAACCTACGAGCAGTACTTC	CASSFGSPGTYEQYF
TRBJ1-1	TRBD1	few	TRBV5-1	TGCGCCAGCAGCTTCCCAACCCAGACAGGGCGGACTGAAGCTTTCTTT	CASSFPTQTGRTEAFF
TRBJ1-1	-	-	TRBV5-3	TGTGCCAGAAGCCCGGACACGAACACTGAAGCTTTCTTT	CARSPDTNTEAFF
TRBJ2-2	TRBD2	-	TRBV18	TGTGCCAGCTCATCGGGACTAGCGGGGCTATCGAACACCGGGGAGCTGTTTTTT	CASSSGLAGLSNTGELFF
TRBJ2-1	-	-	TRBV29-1	TGCAGCGGGACGACAGGGAGGGGTGGTGAGCAGTTCTTC	CSGTTGRGGEQFF
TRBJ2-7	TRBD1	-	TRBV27	TGTGCCAGCAGTCCCTCACAGGGGGGATTCTCCTACGAGCAGTACTTC	CASSPSQGGFSYEQYF
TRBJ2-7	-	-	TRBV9	TGTGCCAGCAGCGTAGCACTCGTCGGCTACGAGCAGTACTTC	CASSVALVGYEQYF
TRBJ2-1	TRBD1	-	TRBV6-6	TGTGCCAGCAGCAGGACAGGGGGTTCCTACAATGAGCAGTTCTTC	CASSRTGGSYNEQFF
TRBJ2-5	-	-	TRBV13	TGTGCCAGCAGCTTAGAGTCCTCAGAGACCCAGTACTTC	CASSLESSETQYF